The clone carrying this TCR beta chain was seen once. Its antigen is not known. TCRdb's table, derived via immunoSEQ multiplex PCR, lists solely in-frame clones and lacks some. The profile shows around 100,000 clones, about 90% of them singletons. The CDR3 has 15 residues. With 4 bases clipped from V and 3 bases from J, the junction kept 6 bases outside the gene matches. Germline lookup yields CDR1 SGHTA and CDR2 FQGNSA. The data stem from a study of siplizumab effects on memory and regulatory T cells. Study conclusions and caveats: Whether proliferating Tregs in siplizumab cultures suppress was not functionally confirmed. Controls had around 25% Treg-derived mappable alloreactive CD4+ clones on average, versus approximately 69% with siplizumab.

The sequencing input was CD4+ T cells sorted from blood. This TCR came from a human donor in good health. V usage is TRBV7-2 and J usage is TRBJ2-7, with 10 bases aligning to TRBD2. The CDR3 sequence: CASSSERGGIYEQYF. CDR3 sequence (DNA): TGTGCCAGCAGCTCGGAGCGGGGGGGGATCTACGAGCAGTACTTC.